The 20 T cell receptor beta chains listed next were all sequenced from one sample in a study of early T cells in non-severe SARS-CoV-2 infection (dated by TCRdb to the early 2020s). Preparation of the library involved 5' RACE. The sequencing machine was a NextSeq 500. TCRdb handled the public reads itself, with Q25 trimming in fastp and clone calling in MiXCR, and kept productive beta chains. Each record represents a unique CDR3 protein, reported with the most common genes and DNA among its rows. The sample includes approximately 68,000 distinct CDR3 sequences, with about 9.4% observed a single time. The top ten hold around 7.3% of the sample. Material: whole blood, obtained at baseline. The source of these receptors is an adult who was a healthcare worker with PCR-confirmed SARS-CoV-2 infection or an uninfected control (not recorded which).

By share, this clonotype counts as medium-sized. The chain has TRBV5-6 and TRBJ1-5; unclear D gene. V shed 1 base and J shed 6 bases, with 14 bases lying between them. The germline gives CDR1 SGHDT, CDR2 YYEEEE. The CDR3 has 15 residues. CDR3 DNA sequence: TGTGCCAGCAGCTTGTCCCATATAGTGGGTCAGCCCCAGCATTTT. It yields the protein CASSLSHIVGQPQHF.

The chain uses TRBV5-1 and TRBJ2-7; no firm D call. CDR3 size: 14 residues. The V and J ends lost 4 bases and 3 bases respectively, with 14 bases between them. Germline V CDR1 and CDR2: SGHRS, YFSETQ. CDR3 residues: CASSPQDFYYEQYF. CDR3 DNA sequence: TGCGCCAGCAGCCCCCAGGATTTCTACTACGAGCAGTACTTC.

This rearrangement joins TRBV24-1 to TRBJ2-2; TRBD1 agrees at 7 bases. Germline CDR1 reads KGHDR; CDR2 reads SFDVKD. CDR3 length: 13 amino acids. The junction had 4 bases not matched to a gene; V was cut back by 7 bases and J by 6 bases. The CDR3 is CATRDGTAGELFF. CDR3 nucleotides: TGTGCCACCAGGGATGGGACAGCCGGGGAGCTGTTTTTT.

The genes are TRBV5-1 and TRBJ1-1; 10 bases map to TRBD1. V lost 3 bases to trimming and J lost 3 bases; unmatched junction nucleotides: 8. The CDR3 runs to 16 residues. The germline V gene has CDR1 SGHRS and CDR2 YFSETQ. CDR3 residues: CASSWGQGRVDTEAFF. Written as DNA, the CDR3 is TGCGCCAGCAGCTGGGGACAGGGGAGGGTAGACACTGAAGCTTTCTTT. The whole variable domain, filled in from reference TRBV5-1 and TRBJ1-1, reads KAGVTQTPRYLIKTRGQQVTLSCSPISGHRSVSWYQQTPGQGLQFLFEYFSETQRNKGNFPGRFSGRQFSNSRSEMNVSTLELGDSALYLCASSWGQGRVDTEAFFGQGTRLTVV.

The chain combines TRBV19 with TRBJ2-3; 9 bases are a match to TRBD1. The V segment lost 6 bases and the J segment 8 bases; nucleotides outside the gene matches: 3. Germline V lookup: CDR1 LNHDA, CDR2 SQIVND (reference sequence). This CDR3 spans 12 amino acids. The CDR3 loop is CASSGTGSTQYF. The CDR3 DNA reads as TGTGCCAGTAGCGGGACAGGGAGTACGCAGTATTTT.

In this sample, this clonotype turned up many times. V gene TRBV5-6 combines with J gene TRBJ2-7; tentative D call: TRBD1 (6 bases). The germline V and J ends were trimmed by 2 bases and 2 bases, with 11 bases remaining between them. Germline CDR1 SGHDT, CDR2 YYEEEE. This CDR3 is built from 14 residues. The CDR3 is CASSFTGTPYEQYF. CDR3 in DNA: TGTGCCAGCAGCTTCACAGGGACGCCCTACGAGCAGTACTTC.

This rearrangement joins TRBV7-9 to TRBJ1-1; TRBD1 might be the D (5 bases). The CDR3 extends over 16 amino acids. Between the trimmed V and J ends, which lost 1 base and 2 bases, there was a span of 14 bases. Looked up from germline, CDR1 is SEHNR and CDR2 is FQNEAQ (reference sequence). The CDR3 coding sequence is TGTGCCAGCAGCTTAGGGGACCCTCAACTAAACACTGAAGCTTTCTTT. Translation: CASSLGDPQLNTEAFF. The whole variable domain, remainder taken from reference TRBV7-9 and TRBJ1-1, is DTGVSQNPRHKITKRGQNVTFRCDPISEHNRLYWYRQTLGQGPEFLTYFQNEAQLEKSRLLSDRFSAERPKGSFSTLEIQRTEQGDSAMYLCASSLGDPQLNTEAFFGQGTRLTVV.

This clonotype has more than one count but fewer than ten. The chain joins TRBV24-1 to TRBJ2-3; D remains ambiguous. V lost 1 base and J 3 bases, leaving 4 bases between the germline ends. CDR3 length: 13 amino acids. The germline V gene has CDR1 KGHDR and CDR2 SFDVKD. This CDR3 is CATSDFATDTQYF. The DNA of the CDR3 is TGTGCCACCAGTGATTTTGCGACAGATACGCAGTATTTT.

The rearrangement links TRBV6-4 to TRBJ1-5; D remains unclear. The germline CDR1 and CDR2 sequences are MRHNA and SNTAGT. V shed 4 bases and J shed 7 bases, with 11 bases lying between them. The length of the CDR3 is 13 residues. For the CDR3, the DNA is TGTGCCAGCAGTGCTGAAGTAGGACAGCCCCAGCATTTT. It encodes CASSAEVGQPQHF.

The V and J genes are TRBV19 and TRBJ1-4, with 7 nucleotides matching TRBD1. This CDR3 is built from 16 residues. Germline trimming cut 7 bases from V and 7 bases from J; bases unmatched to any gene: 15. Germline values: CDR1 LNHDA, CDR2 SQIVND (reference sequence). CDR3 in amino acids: CASTPPRGRGSEKLFF. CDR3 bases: TGTGCCAGTACCCCCCCAAGGGGCAGGGGGTCTGAAAAACTGTTTTTT.

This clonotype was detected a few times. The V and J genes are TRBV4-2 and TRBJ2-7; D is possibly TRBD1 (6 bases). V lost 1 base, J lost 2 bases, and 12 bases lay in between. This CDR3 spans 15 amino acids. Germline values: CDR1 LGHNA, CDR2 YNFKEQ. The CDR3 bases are TGTGCCAGCAGCCAAGCACTTGGACAGACCTACGAGCAGTACTTC. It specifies CASSQALGQTYEQYF.

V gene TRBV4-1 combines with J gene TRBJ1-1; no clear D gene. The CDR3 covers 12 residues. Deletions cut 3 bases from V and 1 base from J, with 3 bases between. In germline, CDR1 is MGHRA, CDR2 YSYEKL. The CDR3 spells CASSHPNTEAFF. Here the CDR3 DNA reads TGCGCCAGCAGCCACCCGAACACTGAAGCTTTCTTT.

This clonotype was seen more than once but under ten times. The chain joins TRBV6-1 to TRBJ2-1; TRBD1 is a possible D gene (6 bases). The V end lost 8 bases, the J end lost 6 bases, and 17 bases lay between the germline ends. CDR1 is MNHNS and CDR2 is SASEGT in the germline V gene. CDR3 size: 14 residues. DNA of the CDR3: TGTGCCAGCCGAACAAACGGACAGCCCAATGAGCAGTTCTTC. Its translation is CASRTNGQPNEQFF.

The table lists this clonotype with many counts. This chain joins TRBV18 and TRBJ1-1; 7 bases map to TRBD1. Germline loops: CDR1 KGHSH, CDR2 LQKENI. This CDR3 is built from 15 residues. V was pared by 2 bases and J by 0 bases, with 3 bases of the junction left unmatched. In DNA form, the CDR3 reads TGTGCCAGCTCACCATGGGACAGATTGAACACTGAAGCTTTCTTT. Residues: CASSPWDRLNTEAFF.

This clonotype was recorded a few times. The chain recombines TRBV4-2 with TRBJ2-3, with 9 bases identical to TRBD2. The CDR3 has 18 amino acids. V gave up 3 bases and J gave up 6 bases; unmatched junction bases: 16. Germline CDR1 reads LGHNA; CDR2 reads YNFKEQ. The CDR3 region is CASSQVPRGGPTYDTQYF. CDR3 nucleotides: TGTGCCAGCAGCCAGGTCCCGCGGGGGGGTCCTACGTATGATACGCAGTATTTT.

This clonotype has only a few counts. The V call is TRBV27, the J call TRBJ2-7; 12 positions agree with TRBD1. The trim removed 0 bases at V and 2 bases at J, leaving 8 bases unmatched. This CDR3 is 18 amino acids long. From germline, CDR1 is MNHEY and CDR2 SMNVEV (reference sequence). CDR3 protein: CASSLSFPGQGAPYEQYF. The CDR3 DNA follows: TGTGCCAGCAGTTTATCGTTTCCGGGACAGGGGGCTCCCTACGAGCAGTACTTC.

The CDR3 region has the DNA TGTGCCAGCAGTTGGGCCGGGGGGGCCCTCACAGATACGCAGTATTTT. Residues: CASSWAGGALTDTQYF. The V and J genes are TRBV6-6 and TRBJ2-3, with 8 bases matching TRBD2. The V segment lost 4 bases and the J segment 2 bases; nucleotides outside the gene matches: 8. From germline, CDR1 is MNHNY and CDR2 SVGAGI (reference sequence). CDR3 length equals 16 residues.

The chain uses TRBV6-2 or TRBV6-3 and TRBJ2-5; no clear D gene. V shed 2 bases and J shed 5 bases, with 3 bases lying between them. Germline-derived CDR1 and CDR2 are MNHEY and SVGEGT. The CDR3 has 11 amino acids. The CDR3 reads CASSYMETQYF. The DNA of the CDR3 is TGTGCCAGCAGTTACATGGAGACCCAGTACTTC.

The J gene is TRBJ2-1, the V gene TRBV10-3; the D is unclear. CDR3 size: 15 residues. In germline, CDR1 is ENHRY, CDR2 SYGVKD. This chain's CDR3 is CATEDPPSSYNEQFF. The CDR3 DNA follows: TGTGCTACCGAGGACCCCCCCAGCTCCTACAATGAGCAGTTCTTC.

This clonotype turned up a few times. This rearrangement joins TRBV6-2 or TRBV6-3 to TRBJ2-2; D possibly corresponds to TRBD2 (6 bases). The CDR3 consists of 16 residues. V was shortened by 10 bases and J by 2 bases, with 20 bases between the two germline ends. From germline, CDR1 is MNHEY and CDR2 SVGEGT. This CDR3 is CATHGSPLVNTGELFF. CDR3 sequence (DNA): TGTGCCACCCACGGGAGCCCCCTCGTTAACACCGGGGAGCTGTTTTTT.